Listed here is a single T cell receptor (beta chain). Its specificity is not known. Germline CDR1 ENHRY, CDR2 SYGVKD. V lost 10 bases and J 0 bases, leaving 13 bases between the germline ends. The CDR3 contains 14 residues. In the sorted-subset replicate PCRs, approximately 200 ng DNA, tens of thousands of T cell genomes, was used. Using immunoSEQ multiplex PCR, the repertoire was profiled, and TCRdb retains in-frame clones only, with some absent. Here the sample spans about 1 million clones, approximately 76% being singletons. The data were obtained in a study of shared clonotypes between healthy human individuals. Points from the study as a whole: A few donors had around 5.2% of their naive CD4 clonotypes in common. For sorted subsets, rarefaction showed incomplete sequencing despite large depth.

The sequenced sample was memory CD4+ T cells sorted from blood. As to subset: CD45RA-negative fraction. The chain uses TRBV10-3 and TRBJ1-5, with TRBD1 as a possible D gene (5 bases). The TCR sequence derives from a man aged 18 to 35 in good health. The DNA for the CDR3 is TGTGCCAGCGACTGGGGGGGTAGCAATCAGCCCCAGCATTTT. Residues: CASDWGGSNQPQHF.